This is a list of T cell receptor beta chains from one sample in a study of blood T cell repertoires in COVID-19. Profiled with immunoSEQ multiplex PCR; TCRdb holds only in-frame clones, not every one. This table has more than 200,000 clones, about 86% appearing once. Sequenced sample: peripheral blood. Receptor source: a man between 40 and 49 years old with active or convalescent COVID-19. CDR3s include the opening cysteine and the closing phenylalanine or tryptophan. The D gene is left open where the match is weak. Rows may omit the clone size; those that give it use once, few, many or a size class.

j_call,d_call,v_call,clone_size,cdr3_aa,cdr3_nt
TRBJ1-5,TRBD1,TRBV30,NA,CAWSWAGGQPQHF,TGTGCCTGGAGTTGGGCAGGGGGTCAGCCCCAGCATTTT
TRBJ1-5,TRBD1,TRBV5-6,NA,CASSLGTGGQPQHF,TGTGCCAGCAGCTTGGGGACAGGGGGTCAGCCCCAGCATTTT
TRBJ1-5,NA,TRBV19,NA,CASTTLQDVGNQPQHF,TGTGCCAGCACAACACTCCAGGATGTTGGCAATCAGCCCCAGCATTTT
TRBJ2-5,TRBD1,TRBV5-1,once,CASSSGTGGRETQYF,TGCGCCAGCAGCTCCGGGACAGGGGGCCGGGAGACCCAGTACTTC
TRBJ1-5,NA,TRBV21-1,NA,CASSKVGEEAQPQHF,TGTGCCAGCAGCAAAGTGGGAGAAGAGGCGCAGCCCCAGCATTTT
TRBJ1-5,NA,TRBV30,once,CAWSAGLSNQPQHF,TGTGCCTGGAGTGCAGGGCTCTCCAATCAGCCCCAGCATTTT
TRBJ1-2,NA,TRBV6-4,NA,CASSESTRHYGYTF,TGTGCCAGCAGTGAGTCGACACGCCACTATGGCTACACCTTC
TRBJ2-7,NA,TRBV29-1,NA,CSVEGTAGDYEQYF,TGCAGCGTTGAGGGGACCGCAGGGGACTACGAGCAGTACTTC
TRBJ1-5,NA,TRBV12-3/TRBV12-4,NA,CASNSGHYQPQHF,TGTGCCAGCAACAGTGGGCACTATCAGCCCCAGCATTTT
TRBJ1-2,NA,TRBV7-2,once,CASSLGLSYGYTF,TGTGCCAGCAGCTTAGGTCTAAGCTATGGCTACACCTTC
TRBJ2-7,TRBD2,TRBV19,NA,CASSIGTSGPYEQYF,TGTGCCAGTAGTATCGGGACTAGCGGTCCCTACGAGCAGTACTTC
TRBJ1-6,NA,TRBV7-9,many,CASSLSPRESPLHF,TGTGCCAGCAGCTTATCACCACGGGAATCACCCCTCCACTTT
TRBJ1-2,TRBD1,TRBV6-1,NA,CASSEEGYRGRRGYTF,TGTGCCAGCAGTGAAGAGGGGTACAGGGGGCGTAGGGGCTACACCTTC
TRBJ2-6,NA,TRBV15,NA,CATSRAQAMRGANVLTF,TGTGCCACCAGCAGAGCACAGGCAATGAGAGGGGCCAACGTCCTGACTTTC
TRBJ2-2,TRBD2,TRBV6-6,NA,CASSGSGSRTGELFF,TGTGCCAGCAGTGGTAGCGGGAGTCGGACCGGGGAGCTGTTTTTT
TRBJ1-1,NA,TRBV30,few,CVISHKGVPEAFF,TGTGTCATATCACACAAGGGGGTGCCTGAAGCTTTCTTT
TRBJ2-5,NA,TRBV10-3,NA,CAISESGNQETQYF,TGTGCCATCAGTGAGTCGGGCAATCAAGAGACCCAGTACTTC
TRBJ1-2,TRBD1,TRBV19,NA,CPSSIHPRQGDGYTF,TGTCCCAGTAGTATACACCCACGACAGGGGGATGGCTACACCTTC
TRBJ2-2,TRBD1,TRBV5-1,NA,CASSLTGQANTGELFF,TGCGCCAGCAGCTTGACGGGACAGGCGAACACCGGGGAGCTGTTTTTT
TRBJ1-1,NA,TRBV12-3/TRBV12-4,NA,CASSSGGKVAFF,TGTGCCAGCAGTTCGGGGGGTAAGGTAGCTTTCTTT
TRBJ1-2,TRBD1,TRBV14,NA,CASSPRTGGLANYGYTF,TGTGCCAGCAGCCCCAGGACAGGGGGATTGGCTAACTATGGCTACACCTTC
TRBJ1-1,NA,TRBV7-9,NA,CASSSLGAEAFF,TGTGCCAGCAGCTCCCTCGGAGCTGAAGCTTTCTTT
TRBJ2-3,NA,TRBV5-5,NA,CASSLGVGLGTDTQYF,TGTGCCAGCAGCTTGGGGGTGGGACTCGGCACAGATACGCAGTATTTT
TRBJ1-1,NA,TRBV18,NA,CASSPYNSDTEAFF,TGTGCCAGCTCACCCTATAATTCGGACACTGAAGCTTTCTTT
TRBJ1-5,TRBD1,TRBV18,once,CASREQGAVGNQPQHF,TGTGCCAGCCGGGAACAGGGGGCGGTCGGCAATCAGCCCCAGCATTTT
TRBJ2-5,NA,TRBV29-1,NA,CSVPAPGIWGETQYF,TGCAGCGTTCCCGCGCCCGGGATTTGGGGAGAGACCCAGTACTTC
TRBJ2-7,TRBD1,TRBV14,NA,CASSQGQGGEQYF,TGTGCCAGCAGCCAGGGACAGGGCGGCGAGCAGTACTTC
TRBJ2-3,TRBD1,TRBV5-1,NA,CASSLGQGADTQYF,TGCGCCAGCAGCTTAGGACAGGGGGCAGATACGCAGTATTTT
TRBJ2-7,NA,TRBV19,NA,CASSMVGASYEQYF,TGTGCCAGTAGTATGGTTGGGGCCTCCTACGAGCAGTACTTC
TRBJ2-2,TRBD1,TRBV5-6,once,CASSTWTGYTGELFF,TGTGCCAGCAGCACATGGACAGGGTACACCGGGGAGCTGTTTTTT
TRBJ1-2,NA,TRBV6-2/TRBV6-3,NA,CASSPGIGYTF,TGTGCCAGCAGTCCAGGGATCGGCTACACCTTC
TRBJ2-1,TRBD1,TRBV7-9,NA,CASSLPGQGVLNEQFF,TGTGCCAGCAGCCTCCCGGGACAGGGGGTCCTAAATGAGCAGTTCTTC
TRBJ1-3,NA,TRBV9,NA,CASSVGSRGDTIYF,TGTGCCAGCAGCGTAGGGTCCAGGGGCGACACCATATATTTT
TRBJ1-5,NA,TRBV10-3,NA,CAISESSTDQPQHF,TGTGCCATCAGTGAGTCGAGTACCGATCAGCCCCAGCATTTT
TRBJ2-3,TRBD2,TRBV19,NA,CASRAGGTAGTDTQYF,TGTGCCAGTAGGGCCGGGGGGACGGCAGGGACAGATACGCAGTATTTT
TRBJ1-2,NA,TRBV4-2,once,CASSQVKQGMDGYTF,TGTGCCAGCAGCCAAGTCAAACAGGGAATGGATGGCTACACCTTC
TRBJ2-3,TRBD2,TRBV7-9,NA,CASSRVTSARGDTQYF,TGTGCCAGCAGCCGAGTGACTAGCGCCCGGGGGGATACGCAGTATTTT
TRBJ2-1,NA,TRBV5-1,NA,CASSPWEGGALDEQFF,TGCGCCAGCAGCCCATGGGAGGGGGGGGCCCTGGATGAGCAGTTCTTC
TRBJ1-1,NA,TRBV6-2/TRBV6-3,once,CASSGAQGMNTEAFF,TGTGCCAGCAGTGGCGCACAGGGAATGAACACTGAAGCTTTCTTT
TRBJ2-1,NA,TRBV30,few,CAWSVQLGSYNEQFF,TGTGCCTGGAGTGTACAACTAGGATCCTACAATGAGCAGTTCTTC
TRBJ1-3,NA,TRBV3-1/TRBV3-2,NA,CASPRGGTIYF,TGTGCCAGCCCTCGGGGGGGCACCATATATTTT
TRBJ2-2,TRBD1,TRBV19,NA,CASKGQGDGELFF,TGTGCCAGTAAAGGGCAGGGGGACGGGGAGCTGTTTTTT
TRBJ1-6,NA,TRBV11-2,NA,CASSSEDRLYNSPLHF,TGTGCCAGCAGCTCGGAGGACAGATTATATAATTCACCCCTCCACTTT
TRBJ2-5,TRBD2,TRBV7-9,NA,CASSLDRTSGQETQYF,TGTGCCAGCAGCTTAGACAGGACTAGCGGTCAAGAGACCCAGTACTTC
TRBJ2-5,TRBD2,TRBV6-5,NA,CASRTGLAAQYF,TGTGCCAGCAGGACGGGACTAGCCGCCCAGTACTTC
TRBJ1-3,NA,TRBV4-3,NA,CASSQDPGSSGNTIYF,TGCGCCAGCAGCCAAGATCCCGGGTCCTCTGGAAACACCATATATTTT
TRBJ2-7,NA,TRBV11-2,NA,CASSSPQMAGNEQYF,TGTGCCAGCAGCTCGCCCCAAATGGCAGGGAACGAGCAGTACTTC
TRBJ1-5,NA,TRBV6-5,NA,CASRSRVDSNQPQHF,TGTGCCAGCAGGTCCAGGGTGGATAGCAATCAGCCCCAGCATTTT
TRBJ1-4,NA,TRBV18,NA,CASSPGNGGSEKLFF,TGTGCCAGCTCCCCGGGTAACGGGGGGAGCGAAAAACTGTTTTTT
TRBJ2-7,TRBD1,TRBV2,NA,CASSRDRGATYEQYF,TGTGCCAGCAGCAGGGACAGGGGGGCCACCTACGAGCAGTACTTC
TRBJ1-3,NA,TRBV7-9,NA,CASSLEGGLGNTIYF,TGTGCCAGCAGCTTAGAGGGGGGGCTCGGAAACACCATATATTTT
TRBJ1-2,TRBD1,TRBV6-5,NA,CASRGGRQGHGYTF,TGTGCCAGCAGGGGCGGGAGACAGGGGCATGGCTACACCTTC
TRBJ1-2,NA,TRBV7-2,NA,CASSLHRNYGYTF,TGTGCCAGCAGCTTACACAGAAACTATGGCTACACCTTC
TRBJ1-2,NA,TRBV2,NA,CASSGGLYDGYTF,TGTGCCAGCAGTGGAGGGTTGTATGATGGCTACACCTTC
TRBJ1-1,NA,TRBV20-1,NA,CSAFDLSDAFF,TGCAGTGCCTTCGACTTATCGGATGCTTTCTTT
TRBJ2-7,NA,TRBV2,NA,CATEGGAVVNEQYF,TGTGCCACGGAAGGGGGGGCGGTTGTCAACGAGCAGTACTTC
TRBJ1-1,NA,TRBV30,NA,CAWSPGGGPEAFF,TGTGCCTGGAGTCCCGGGGGGGGGCCCGAAGCTTTCTTT